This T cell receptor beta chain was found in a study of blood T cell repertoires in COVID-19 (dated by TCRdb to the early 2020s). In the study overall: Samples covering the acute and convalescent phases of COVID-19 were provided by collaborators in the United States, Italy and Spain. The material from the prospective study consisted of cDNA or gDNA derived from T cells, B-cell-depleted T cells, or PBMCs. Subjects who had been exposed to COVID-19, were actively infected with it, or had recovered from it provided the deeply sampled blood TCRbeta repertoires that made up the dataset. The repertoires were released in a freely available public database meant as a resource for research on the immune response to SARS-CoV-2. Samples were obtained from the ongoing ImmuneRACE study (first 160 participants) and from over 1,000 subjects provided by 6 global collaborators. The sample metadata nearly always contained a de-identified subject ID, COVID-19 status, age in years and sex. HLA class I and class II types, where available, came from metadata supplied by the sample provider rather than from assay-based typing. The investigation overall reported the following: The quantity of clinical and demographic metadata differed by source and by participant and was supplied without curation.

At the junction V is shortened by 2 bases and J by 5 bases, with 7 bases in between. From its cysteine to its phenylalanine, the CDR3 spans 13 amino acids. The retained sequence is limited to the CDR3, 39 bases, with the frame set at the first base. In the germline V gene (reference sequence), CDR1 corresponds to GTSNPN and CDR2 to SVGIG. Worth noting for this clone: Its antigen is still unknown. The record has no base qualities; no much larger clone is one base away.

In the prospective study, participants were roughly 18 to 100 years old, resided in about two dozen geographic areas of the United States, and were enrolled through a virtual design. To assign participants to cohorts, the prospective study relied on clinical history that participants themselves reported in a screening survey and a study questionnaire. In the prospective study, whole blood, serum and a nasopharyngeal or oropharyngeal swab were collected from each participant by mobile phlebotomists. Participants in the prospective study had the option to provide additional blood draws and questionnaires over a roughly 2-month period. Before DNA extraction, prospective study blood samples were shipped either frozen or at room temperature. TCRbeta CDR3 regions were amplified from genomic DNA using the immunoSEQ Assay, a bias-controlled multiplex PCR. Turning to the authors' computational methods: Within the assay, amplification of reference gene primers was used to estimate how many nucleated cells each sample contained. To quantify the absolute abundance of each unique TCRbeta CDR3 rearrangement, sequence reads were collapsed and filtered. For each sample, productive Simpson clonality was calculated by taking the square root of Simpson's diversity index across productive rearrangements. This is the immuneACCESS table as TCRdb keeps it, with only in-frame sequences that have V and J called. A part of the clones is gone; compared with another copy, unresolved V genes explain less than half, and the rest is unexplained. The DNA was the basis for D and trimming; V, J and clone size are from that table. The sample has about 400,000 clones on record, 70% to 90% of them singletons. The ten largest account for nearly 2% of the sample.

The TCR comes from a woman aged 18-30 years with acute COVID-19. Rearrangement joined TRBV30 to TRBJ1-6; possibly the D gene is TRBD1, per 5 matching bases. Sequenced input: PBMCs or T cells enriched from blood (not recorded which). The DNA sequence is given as TGTGCCTGGAGTTCGACAGATAATTCACCCCTCCACTTT. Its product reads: CAWSSTDNSPLHF.